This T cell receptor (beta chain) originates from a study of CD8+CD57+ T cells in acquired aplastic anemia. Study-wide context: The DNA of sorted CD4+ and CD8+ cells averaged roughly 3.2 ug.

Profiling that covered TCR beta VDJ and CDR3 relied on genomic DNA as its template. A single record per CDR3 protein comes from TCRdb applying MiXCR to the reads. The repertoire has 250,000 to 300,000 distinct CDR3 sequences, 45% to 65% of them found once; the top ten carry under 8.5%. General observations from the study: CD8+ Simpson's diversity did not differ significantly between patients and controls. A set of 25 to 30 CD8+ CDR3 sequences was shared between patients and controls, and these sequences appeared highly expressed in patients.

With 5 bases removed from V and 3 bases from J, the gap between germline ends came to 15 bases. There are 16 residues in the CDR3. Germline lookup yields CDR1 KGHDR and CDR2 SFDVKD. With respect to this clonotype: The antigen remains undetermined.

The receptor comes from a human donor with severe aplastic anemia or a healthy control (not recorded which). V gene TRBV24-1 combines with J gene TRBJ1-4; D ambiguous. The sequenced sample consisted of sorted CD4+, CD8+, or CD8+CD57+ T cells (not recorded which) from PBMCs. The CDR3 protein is CATSATSPTSNEKLFF. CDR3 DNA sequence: TGTGCCACCAGTGCTACGAGCCCGACCTCTAATGAAAAACTGTTTTTT.